The 7 T cell receptor beta chains listed next were all sequenced from one sample in a study of neurological immune-mediated disorders. TCRdb processed the 5' RACE reads anew with MiXCR; each CDR3 protein has one entry. The sample lists over 55,000 distinct CDR3 sequences, 10% occurring once. The time point was: longitudinal time-point 1 (baseline). The sample consisted of PBMCs. These receptors were obtained from a man aged 25-45 years in good health.

This clonotype appeared a single time. The junction departs from germline at one end; a sequencing error may be responsible. The genes are TRBV5-1 and TRBJ2-7; TRBD2 is a possible D gene (5 bases). The CDR3 covers 15 residues. Per the germline V gene, CDR1 is SGHRS and CDR2 is YFSETQ. The CDR3 reads CASSDSAGWIYDQYF. CDR3 in DNA: TGCGCCAGCAGCGATAGCGCAGGATGGATTTACGATCAGTACTTC. Full variable domain (missing parts from reference TRBV5-1 and TRBJ2-7): KAGVTQTPRYLIKTRGQQVTLSCSPISGHRSVSWYQQTPGQGLQFLFEYFSETQRNKGNFPGRFSGRQFSNSRSEMNVSTLELGDSALYLCASSDSAGWIYDQYFGPGTRLTVT.

This clonotype was detected a few times. The V and J genes are TRBV12-3 or TRBV12-4 and TRBJ2-5; 8 nucleotides align to TRBD2. J was trimmed by 0 bases and V by 6 bases; bases with no gene match: 0. The CDR3 runs 13 residues. This CDR3 reads CASRTSDQETQYF. The CDR3 region has the DNA TGTGCCAGCAGGACTAGCGACCAAGAGACCCAGTACTTC.

This clonotype was recorded at least ten times. The rearrangement joins TRBV29-1 to TRBJ2-2; 11 nucleotides match TRBD2. Looked up from germline, CDR1 is SQVTM and CDR2 is ANQGSEA. CDR3 length equals 15 residues. The ends lost 4 bases at V and 5 bases at J; junction bases unmatched: 6. The chain's CDR3 is CSVAVLAGGTGELFF. The CDR3 DNA sequence: TGCAGCGTTGCGGTGTTAGCGGGAGGGACCGGGGAGCTGTTTTTT.

At least ten counts were recorded for this clonotype. The genes are TRBV10-1 and TRBJ2-2; no firm D call. V lost 3 bases and J 5 bases, leaving 13 bases between the germline ends. CDR1 is WNHNN and CDR2 is SYGVQD in the germline V gene (reference sequence). The CDR3 runs 15 residues. The CDR3 DNA reads as TGCGCCAGCAGTGAAGGCACCGAAGGTACCGGGGAGCTGTTTTTT. Translating it yields CASSEGTEGTGELFF.

At least ten counts were recorded for this clonotype. The rearrangement joins TRBV20-1 to TRBJ2-5; D possibly corresponds to TRBD1 (6 bases). V was cut by 3 bases and J by 2 bases, with 13 bases left in between. Germline lookup yields CDR1 DFQATT and CDR2 SNEGSKA (reference sequence). The CDR3 loop spans 14 amino acids. The CDR3 loop reads CSARPTGIQETQYF. The CDR3 DNA reads TGCAGTGCTAGGCCTACAGGGATACAAGAGACCCAGTACTTC.

This clonotype has a count of ten or more. The chain carries TRBV4-1 and TRBJ1-6; 7 nucleotides match TRBD1. With V trimmed by 3 bases and J by 10 bases, 9 bases remained unmatched. Germline CDR1 MGHRA, CDR2 YSYEKL. The CDR3 spans 15 residues. The CDR3 DNA sequence: TGCGCCAGCAGCCAGGAACGACAGGGTCGCTCACCCCTCCACTTT. Translated: CASSQERQGRSPLHF.

This clonotype has a count of ten or more. The chain has TRBV20-1 and TRBJ2-1; either TRBD1 or TRBD2 may supply D (6 bases each). Germline-derived CDR1 and CDR2 are DFQATT and SNEGSKA (reference sequence). The CDR3 sequence is 15 residues long. V lost 5 bases and J lost 0, with 14 bases in between. The CDR3 DNA follows: TGCAGTGCTGGGGGGCTTTTGATCTCCTACAATGAGCAGTTCTTC. Its protein product is CSAGGLLISYNEQFF.